This TCR beta chain was observed in a study of CD4 T cells in relation to SARS-CoV-2 and coronaviruses (dated by TCRdb to 2020 to 2022). With respect to the entire study: In the ViraFEST assay, PBMCs were cultured with antigen for 9 to 10 days, after which TCR beta CDR3s were sequenced to identify antigen-specific clonal expansions. Expansion assays from other donors in the study were sequenced with a different, Illumina-based TCR-beta assay. The Adaptive Biotechnologies TCR-sequencing kit was used to sequence samples from a few pre-COVID donors and the naive versus memory experiments, whereas other data were Illumina-based. Patient-derived lymphoblastoid cell lines were used to map the HLA restriction of shared crossreactive spike epitopes. The roughly twelve convalescent patients included 8 males and 4 females; two subjects were Hispanic. At the level of individual TCR clonotypes, the study measured memory CD4+ T cell crossreactivity between SARS-CoV-2 spike protein and common cold coronavirus spike proteins. Across all 12 patients in the convalescent cohort, the median age was roughly 38 years, with a range of 21 to 72 years. What the study reported, not specific to this receptor: Crossreactivity analysis was centred on spike protein, so crossreactivity against other viral proteins was not assessed. About 65% of donors had memory CD4+ clonotypes that crossrecognized SARS-CoV-2 and at least one common cold coronavirus spike. Compared with monoreactive clones, crossreactive clones had significantly weaker SARS-CoV-2-driven expansion, a result consistent with antigenic imprinting. The study was limited by small numbers of patients and tested TCRs. No donor contributed both pre-pandemic and post-infection samples, which limited tracing the source of pre-existing responses. Sequencing of naive versus memory cells indicated that the assay detects memory recall responses, not primary responses primed during culture.

Naive and memory CD4+ T cells were separated from cryopreserved PBMCs through CD4 enrichment, which was followed by EasySep naive CD4+ T cell enrichment. Sorted naive or memory CD4+ T cells (approximately 9.8 x 10^4) were cultured 1:1 with T cell-depleted PBMCs and CEF peptides for over eight days. Triplicate replicate wells were generally used for each peptide culture condition. Ficoll-Paque PLUS gradient centrifugation was used to isolate PBMCs from either whole blood or leukapheresis product. The PBMCs went either fresh into the expansion assay or into cryopreservation at -140 degrees C. The QIAamp Micro DNA Kit was used to extract genomic DNA from the CD4+ T cells. CEF-cultured naive and memory CD4+ T cell DNA received survey-level immunoSEQ TCR-beta sequencing. The source study handled its data this way. During preprocessing, nonproductive sequences were removed, along with CDR3s that did not begin with C, did not end with F or W, or were shorter than 7 amino acids. Antigen-specific clonotypes were called with the MANAFEST web app on the basis of expansion relative to the reference and to other culture wells. To be counted as positive, a clone had to show significant expansion compared with the reference culture, at an FDR below 0.05, in 2 of 3 replicate wells. To be called positive, a clone also had to show significant expansion compared with every other tandem well and an odds ratio greater than 5. Cultured and uncultured naive and memory CD4+ repertoires were searched for previously identified spike- and CEF-reactive CDR3s. CDR3 homology was quantified as pairwise Levenshtein distance, calculated with the stringdist R package after three terminal residues were trimmed from each end. The source is immuneACCESS, and TCRdb retained only in-frame sequences with V and J called. Part of the clones is not carried over; for the studies checked, unresolved V genes explain less than half of this, and the remainder is unexplained. For V, J and clone size, that table is used; D and trimming come from the DNA. A total of 35,000 to 45,000 clones appear in this sample, over 75% of them only once. The top ten hold 1% to 1.5% of the sample.

Worth noting for this clone: The antigen it binds to is not known. Within one base of it there is no much larger clone, and no base qualities were kept.

The CDR3 contains 14 residues, cysteine and phenylalanine counted. This entry keeps only the CDR3 DNA: 42 bases, framed from base 1. V loses 2 bases of germline sequence and J loses 0 bases, and the interval between the two ends is 8 bases. Reading the germline V gene gives CDR1 ENHRY and CDR2 SYGVKD. The TCR was taken from an adult with COVID-19. The sequenced sample consisted of naive CD4+ T cells from PBMCs, cultured in vitro. The label giving this sample's cell subset or site can be read as: naive CD4+ T cells isolated by negative enrichment. The rearrangement combines TRBV10-3 with TRBJ2-7; the D gene is unclear. Here the CDR3 is given as CAISEGQASYEQYF. The DNA sequence reads TGTGCCATCAGTGAGGGTCAGGCCTCCTACGAGCAGTACTTC.